This passage covers 18 T cell receptor beta chains from one sample sequenced in a study of T cells in Graves' hyperthyroidism and ophthalmopathy. Authors of the study amplified TCR beta CDR3 regions from RNA transcripts. First-round RT-PCR with HTBI primers amplified the TCR CDR3 region. TCRdb re-called the multiplex PCR reads through MiXCR, storing one row per CDR3 protein. The data show roughly 650,000 distinct CDR3 sequences, with roughly a sixth seen just once and around 3.5% held by the top ten. The sample consisted of blood. Every receptor here comes from a woman aged 40-49 years with Graves' ophthalmopathy.

The sample holds a few counts of this clonotype. The V call is TRBV6-1, the J call TRBJ1-1; D remains ambiguous. This CDR3 has 15 residues. Germline V gene lookup returns CDR1 MNHNS and CDR2 SASEGT. V was shortened by 8 bases and J by 3 bases, with 19 bases between the two germline ends. For the CDR3, the DNA is TGTGCCAGCGCCAGCGGGGAATTCGAATACACTGAAGCTTTCTTT. It codes for CASASGEFEYTEAFF.

This clonotype was seen a few times. The chain combines TRBV11-2 with TRBJ2-2; no reliable D call. CDR1 is SGHAT and CDR2 is FQNNGV in the germline V gene. Between the trimmed V and J ends, which lost 4 bases and 6 bases, there was a span of 6 bases. The CDR3 has 12 residues. CDR3 coding DNA: TGTGCCAGCAGCTCCCTTTCCGGGGAGCTGTTTTTT. Protein: CASSSLSGELFF.

A few counts support this clonotype. The V and J genes are TRBV6-5 and TRBJ2-2, with TRBD1 as a possible D gene (5 bases). Germline CDR1 is MNHEY and CDR2 is SVGAGI. V lost 0 bases, J lost 4 bases, and 15 bases lay in between. The CDR3 covers 17 residues. CDR3 in amino acids: CASSYSDYIGATGELFF. In DNA form, the CDR3 reads TGTGCCAGCAGTTACTCCGATTATATTGGGGCCACCGGGGAGCTGTTTTTT.

This clonotype was detected only a few times. The chain links TRBV6-1 to TRBJ1-2; 8 bases are a match to TRBD1. V shed 7 bases and J 9 bases; nucleotides not matched to a gene: 22. The CDR3 is 17 residues long. Germline V gene sequence: CDR1 MNHNS, CDR2 SASEGT. CDR3 sequence reads: CASTLLSSLLTGESYTF. CDR3 coding DNA: TGTGCCAGCACTCTCCTAAGTTCCCTCTTGACAGGGGAAAGCTACACCTTC.

CDR3 DNA sequence: TGTGCCAGCCAGGGGACAGTAAACACCGGGGAGCTGTTTTTT. This codes for CASQGTVNTGELFF. V and J are TRBV28 and TRBJ2-2; 7 nucleotides match TRBD1. Per the germline V gene, CDR1 is MDHEN and CDR2 is SYDVKM. Unmatched junction bases numbered 5, after V lost 8 bases and J lost 2 bases. The CDR3 has 14 amino acids.

The V and J genes are TRBV27 and TRBJ1-2, with a tentative D call TRBD1 (6 bases). Germline values: CDR1 MNHEY, CDR2 SMNVEV (reference sequence). The V gene lost 8 bases and the J gene lost 6 bases, with 19 bases spanning the gap. CDR3 length: 14 residues. DNA of the CDR3: TGTGCCAGCGGGAGACAGCACCGGGGGCATGGCTACACCTTC. This gives the protein CASGRQHRGHGYTF.

This clonotype was found many times. The chain joins TRBV20-1 to TRBJ2-1; D gene unclear. In germline, CDR1 is DFQATT, CDR2 SNEGSKA (reference sequence). V lost 6 bases and J lost 5, with 11 bases in between. The CDR3 runs to 12 residues. Here the CDR3 DNA reads TGCAGTGCCCCAAAGGCTCACAATGAGCAGTTCTTC. Translating gives CSAPKAHNEQFF.

This clonotype came up a few times. The genes are TRBV10-3 and TRBJ2-5, with D perhaps TRBD1 (6 bases). Trimming pared 10 bases from V and 3 bases from J, leaving 12 bases between. CDR1 and CDR2 from the germline V gene are ENHRY and SYGVKD. CDR3 length equals 12 residues. Written as DNA, the CDR3 is TGTGCCACCGGGACATTAAAAGAGACCCAGTACTTC. Residues: CATGTLKETQYF.

The V call is TRBV4-2, the J call TRBJ2-3; D is perhaps TRBD1 (5 bases). CDR3 size: 16 residues. Trimming removed 0 bases at V and 1 base at J, with 11 bases between. Germline V lookup: CDR1 LGHNA, CDR2 YNFKEQ. The DNA for the CDR3 is TGTGCCAGCAGCCAAGAAGTAGGGGTACGCACAGATACGCAGTATTTT. Protein: CASSQEVGVRTDTQYF.

Remarks on this clonotype: One junction end does not reproduce the germline sequence, and a read error may be involved. The chain couples TRBV2 to TRBJ2-7, with unresolved D. Per the germline V gene, CDR1 is SNHLY and CDR2 is FYNNEI. This CDR3 is 13 amino acids long. The CDR3: CTSTTNRVSEQYF. The CDR3, as DNA: TGTACCAGCACCACCAATAGGGTCTCCGAGCAGTACTTC.

This rearrangement joins TRBV5-1 to TRBJ1-5, with D uncertain. The ends were cut back, 4 bases at V and 3 bases at J, with 8 bases in the middle. Germline CDR1 is SGHRS and CDR2 is YFSETQ. The CDR3 runs to 13 residues. The CDR3 here is CASSVDFNQPQHF. DNA of the CDR3: TGCGCCAGCAGCGTGGACTTCAATCAGCCCCAGCATTTT.

The sample holds a few counts of this clonotype. The chain couples TRBV6-1 to TRBJ1-1; D is perhaps TRBD1 (5 bases). Trimming cost V 5 bases and J 12 bases, with 16 bases left between them. The CDR3 runs to 12 residues. CDR1 MNHNS and CDR2 SASEGT come from the germline V gene. In DNA, the CDR3 is TGTGCCAGCAGTAGTCAGGGTAGGGAAACTTTCTTT. As protein: CASSSQGRETFF.

This clonotype was seen repeatedly, ten times or more. The V and J genes are TRBV9 and TRBJ1-4, with 7 bases that match TRBD1. The CDR3 is 15 residues long. The V gene end was trimmed by 4 bases and the J gene end by 4 bases; junction bases not matched to a gene: 7. CDR1 SGDLS and CDR2 YYNGEE come from the germline V gene. CDR3 region: CASSPRDSLNEKLFF. For the CDR3, the DNA is TGTGCCAGCAGCCCCCGGGACAGCCTTAATGAAAAACTGTTTTTT.

CDR3 coding DNA: TGCAGTGCTAGAGATCTGACAGGGGGCTACGAGCAGTACTTC. Its protein product is CSARDLTGGYEQYF. The chain joins TRBV20-1 to TRBJ2-7, with 9 nucleotides matching TRBD1. V shed 0 bases and J 3 bases; nucleotides not matched to a gene: 3. The CDR3 loop spans 14 amino acids. In germline, CDR1 is DFQATT, CDR2 SNEGSKA (reference sequence).

V is TRBV20-1 and J is TRBJ1-6, with D unclear. Germline V gene sequence: CDR1 DFQATT, CDR2 SNEGSKA (reference sequence). Trimming removed 6 bases at V and 6 bases at J, with 12 bases between. The CDR3 loop spans 13 amino acids. The CDR3 DNA follows: TGCAGTGCCCCAAAGGATTCTAATTCACCCCTCCACTTT. It translates to CSAPKDSNSPLHF.

The chain is built from TRBV24-1 and TRBJ2-7; tentatively, D is TRBD2 (6 bases). The CDR3 covers 16 residues. Trimming stripped 2 bases from V and 1 base from J, with 14 bases between. CDR1 and CDR2 from the germline V gene are KGHDR and SFDVKD. The CDR3 protein is CATSDWGLIDSYEQYF. The CDR3, as DNA: TGTGCCACCAGTGATTGGGGACTGATAGATTCCTACGAGCAGTACTTC.

This clonotype occurred many times. J is TRBJ2-1 and V is TRBV5-1; 7 bases are a match to TRBD1. In germline, CDR1 is SGHRS, CDR2 YFSETQ. V lost 2 bases to trimming and J lost 4 bases; unmatched junction nucleotides: 3. The CDR3 has 14 residues. CDR3 nucleotide sequence: TGCGCCAGCAGCTTTGGGACAGCATACAATGAGCAGTTCTTC. Its translation: CASSFGTAYNEQFF. The whole variable domain, remainder taken from reference TRBV5-1 and TRBJ2-1, is KAGVTQTPRYLIKTRGQQVTLSCSPISGHRSVSWYQQTPGQGLQFLFEYFSETQRNKGNFPGRFSGRQFSNSRSEMNVSTLELGDSALYLCASSFGTAYNEQFFGPGTRLTVL.

The rearrangement uses TRBV11-2 and TRBJ2-4, with TRBD1 matching over 8 bases. Germline-derived CDR1 and CDR2 are SGHAT and FQNNGV. CDR3 length: 15 residues. Losses at the gene ends were 5 bases for V and 0 bases for J; bases not matched to a gene: 3. The CDR3 is CASSPDRGAKNIQYF. The CDR3, as DNA: TGTGCCAGCAGCCCAGACAGGGGAGCCAAAAACATTCAGTACTTC.